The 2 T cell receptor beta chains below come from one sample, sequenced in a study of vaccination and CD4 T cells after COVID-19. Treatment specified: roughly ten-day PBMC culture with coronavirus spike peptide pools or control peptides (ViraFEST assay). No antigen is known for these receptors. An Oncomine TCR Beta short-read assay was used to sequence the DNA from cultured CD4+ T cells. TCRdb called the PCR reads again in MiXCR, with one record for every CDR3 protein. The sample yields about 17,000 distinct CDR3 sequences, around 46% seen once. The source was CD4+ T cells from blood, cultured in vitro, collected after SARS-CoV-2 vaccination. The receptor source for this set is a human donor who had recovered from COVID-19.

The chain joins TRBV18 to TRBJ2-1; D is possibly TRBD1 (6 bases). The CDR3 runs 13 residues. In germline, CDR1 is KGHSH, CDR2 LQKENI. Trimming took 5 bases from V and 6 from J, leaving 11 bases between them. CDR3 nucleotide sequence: TGTGCCAGCTCATCAACAGGGCTCAATGAGCAGTTCTTC. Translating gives CASSSTGLNEQFF.

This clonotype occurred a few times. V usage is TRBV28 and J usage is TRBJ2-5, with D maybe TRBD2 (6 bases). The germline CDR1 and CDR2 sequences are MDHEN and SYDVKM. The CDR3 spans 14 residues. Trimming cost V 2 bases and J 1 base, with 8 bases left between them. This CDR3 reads CASSLGGIQETQYF. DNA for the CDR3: TGTGCCAGCAGTTTAGGAGGGATCCAAGAGACCCAGTACTTC.